This paragraph covers one T cell receptor beta chain sequence. The target of this receptor is not known. Base qualities were left out, and no much larger clone turns up one base away. These data belong to a study of Ad26.COV2.S vaccination and SARS-CoV-2 variants (dated by TCRdb to about 2021). About the study as a whole: Donors in the vaccine arm were drawn from COV1001, a phase I-IIa trial of Ad26.COV2.S in healthy adults that was multicentre, randomized, double-blind and placebo-controlled. Dosing of Ad26.COV2.S was intramuscular, at either 5x10^10 or 1x10^11 viral particles, delivered as one shot or as two shots spaced 56 days apart. TCRbeta repertoire sequencing was used to assess the specificity and breadth of SARS-CoV-2-reactive T cell receptors after Ad26.COV2.S vaccination. A total of some 30 samples were included in the TCR-sequenced set, comprising roughly 19 Ad26.COV2.S vaccine recipients, 5 placebo recipients and 8 SARS-CoV-2 convalescent individuals. Participants in the trial were split at random into five groups of five each, receiving low-dose or high-dose Ad26.COV2.S once or twice, or else placebo on both occasions. Throughout the experiments and outcome assessment, investigators stayed blinded to trial group allocation.

The immunoSEQ Assay was the method used to sequence TCRbeta CDR3 regions. After extraction, genomic DNA underwent amplification by bias-controlled multiplex PCR, followed by high-throughput sequencing. The paper's processing steps were these. To quantify the absolute abundance of every unique TCRbeta CDR3 region, sequences were collapsed and filtered. T cell fraction was estimated by normalizing TCRbeta template counts to usable DNA, which was measured by amplifying reference genes present in all nucleated cells. Repertoire TCRs were annotated as SARS-CoV-2-specific by exact matching of V gene, CDR3 amino acid sequence and J gene to a known reactive TCR set. MIRA supplied the reference SARS-CoV-2 TCR set, which was filtered for enrichment in COVID-19-positive ImmuneCODE repertoires so that public or cross-reactive TCRs were removed. Using the MIRA antigens, annotated TCRs were further analysed by specific ORF or by position within an ORF. Breadth was defined as annotated unique rearrangements over total unique productive rearrangements; depth was the summed frequency of those rearrangements. TCR breadth was compared between groups using two-sided Wilcoxon rank-sum tests. TCRdb holds this immuneACCESS table with in-frame rearrangements only. Some clones are missing; in checked studies, unresolved V genes explain under half, and the rest has no known cause. V, J and clone size derive from that table, while D and trimming were established from the DNA sequence. This sample gives 300,000 to 350,000 clones in total; 85% to 90% of them show up just once. The ten largest clones add up to roughly 5% of the sample.

What the study reported, not specific to this receptor: Substantial breadth of spike-specific CD8+ and CD4+ T cell responses was reported after vaccination. It was noted by the authors that total T cell responses may have been underestimated by the TCR breadth and depth analyses. Non-spike TCR breadth was comparable between vaccine and placebo recipients, consistent with the vaccine containing only spike. The study was not powered to compare responses between vaccine doses or regimens. Compared with placebo recipients, Ad26.COV2.S recipients showed higher spike-specific TCR breadth (P = 0.0014).

From the germline V gene, CDR1 is SGDLS and CDR2 is YYNGEE. Spanning cysteine to phenylalanine, the CDR3 consists of 14 amino acids. Only the CDR3 DNA stays, 42 bases, in frame from base 1. The junction shows trimming of 2 bases on V and 4 bases on J, and the gene matches do not reach 4 bases of it. The treatment or condition label, read with the paper, signifies: roughly 18 received Ad26.COV2.S at low or high dose, single or two shots; about 5 received placebo; per-sample allocation not given. Repertoires of vaccine and placebo recipients were sequenced from samples taken on day 63 after the first injection. Cohort 1b enrolled 25 adults aged 18-55 years at a single site in Boston, USA, between 29 July and 7 August 2020. Ad26.COV2.S was a replication-incompetent adenovirus type 26 vector expressing a prefusion-stabilized SARS-CoV-2 spike protein from the original Wuhan strain.

The clonotype originates from a person between 18 and 59 years old who received the Ad26.COV2.S COVID-19 vaccine or a placebo. The material sequenced was peripheral blood, taken in a trial of Ad26.COV2.S vaccine versus placebo. The chain couples TRBV9 to TRBJ2-3; 7 bases in the junction line up with TRBD1. The CDR3 here reads CASSVDRVADTQYF. The nucleotide sequence reads TGTGCCAGCAGCGTCGACAGGGTGGCAGATACGCAGTATTTT.